This TCR beta chain derives from a study of shared clonotypes between healthy human individuals. This clone was seen more than once but under ten times. Donors comprised healthy HIV-negative adults lacking recent acute infections or vaccinations. Data came from immunoSEQ multiplex PCR; TCRdb stores just in-frame clones and leaves some out. The sample lists roughly 95,000 clones, around half occurring once. The CDR3 spans 13 residues. V was trimmed by 2 bases and J by 9 bases, leaving 11 bases between them. Germline V lookup: CDR1 SEHNR, CDR2 FQNEAQ (reference sequence). Sequencing was done on a sample of PBMCs. This TCR derives from a woman between 40 and 50 years old in good health. Some clones in this sample may be carry-over from other donors' samples. The rearrangement uses TRBV7-9 and TRBJ2-1; D remains ambiguous. The CDR3 protein is CASSLNRAGEQFF. DNA for the CDR3: TGTGCCAGCAGCTTAAATCGGGCTGGTGAGCAGTTCTTC. The variable domain in full, completed from reference TRBV7-9 and TRBJ2-1, reads DTGVSQNPRHKITKRGQNVTFRCDPISEHNRLYWYRQTLGQGPEFLTYFQNEAQLEKSRLLSDRFSAERPKGSFSTLEIQRTEQGDSAMYLCASSLNRAGEQFFGPGTRLTVL.